This T cell receptor beta chain was found in a study of T-cell memory formation after mild COVID-19. Study-level background: Largely, the TCR clusters proved donor specific. Notes on the study in general: Certain responding clones were present in pre-infection memory, suggesting participation of cross-reactive memory. Contracting CD4+ clones were located mainly in CM and EM, and CD8+ clones in EMRA.

A single record per CDR3 protein comes from TCRdb applying MiXCR to the 5' RACE reads. The table lists under 450,000 distinct CDR3 sequences, over 13% of them singletons. A word on this clonotype: Its target is not known.

The receptor was derived from a man younger than 30 who had mild COVID-19 (a few samples of this study predate the infection). Cell type and time point are not known. Sequencing was performed on PBMCs or a T cell subset sorted from them (not recorded which).

DNA of the CDR3: TGTGCCAGCAGCTTAGTCGTTTCTGATAGCAATCAGCCCCAGCATTTT. Translated: CASSLVVSDSNQPQHF. This chain uses TRBV7-9 with TRBJ1-5; D gene ambiguous. CDR3 length: 16 amino acids. In germline, CDR1 is SEHNR, CDR2 FQNEAQ (reference sequence). V lost 1 base and J 0 bases, leaving 10 bases between the germline ends. Complete variable domain (other parts from reference TRBV7-9 and TRBJ1-5): DTGVSQNPRHKITKRGQNVTFRCDPISEHNRLYWYRQTLGQGPEFLTYFQNEAQLEKSRLLSDRFSAERPKGSFSTLEIQRTEQGDSAMYLCASSLVVSDSNQPQHFGDGTRLSIL.